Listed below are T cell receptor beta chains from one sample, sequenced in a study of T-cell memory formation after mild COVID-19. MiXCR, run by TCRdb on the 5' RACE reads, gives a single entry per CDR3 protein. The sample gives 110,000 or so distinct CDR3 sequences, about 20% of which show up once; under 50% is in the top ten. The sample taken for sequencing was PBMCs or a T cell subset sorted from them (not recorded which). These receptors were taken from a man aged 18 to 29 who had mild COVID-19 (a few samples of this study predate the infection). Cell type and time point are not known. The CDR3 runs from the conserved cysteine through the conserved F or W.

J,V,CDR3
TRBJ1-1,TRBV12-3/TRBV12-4,CASTPVGGTEAFF
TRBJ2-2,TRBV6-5,CASSYSSPGELFF
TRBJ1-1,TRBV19,CASSLGGFTEAFF
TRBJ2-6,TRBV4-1,CASSQDVDSGANVLTF
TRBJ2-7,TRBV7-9,CASSTPGPRPYEQYF
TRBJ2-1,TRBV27,CASSFGLAGGPGDEQFF
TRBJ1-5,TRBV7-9,CASSTTGGPDQQPQHF
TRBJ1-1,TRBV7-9,CASSLRGYMNTEAFF
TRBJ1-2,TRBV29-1,CSVRGAGGYTF
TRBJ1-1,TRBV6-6,CASPRGGENTEAFF
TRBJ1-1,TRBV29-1,CSVEQNTEAFF
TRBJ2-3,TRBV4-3,CASSQDGADTQYF
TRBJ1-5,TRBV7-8,CASSLEDRAFNQPQHF
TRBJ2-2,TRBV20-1,CSAQTGGSGELFF
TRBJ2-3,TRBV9,CASSPWGQSTDTQYF
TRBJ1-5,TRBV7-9,CASSSMDSNSNQPQHF
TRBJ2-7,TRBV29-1,CSVQGYSYEQYF
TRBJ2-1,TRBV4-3,CASSQVVGRGEEQFF
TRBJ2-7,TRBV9,CASSVSGTPYYEQYF
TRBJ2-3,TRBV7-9,CASRQTADTQYF
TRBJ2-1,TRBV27,CASSPGSSEQFF
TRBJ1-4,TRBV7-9,CASRGPSNEKLFF
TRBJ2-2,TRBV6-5,CASSFGTANTGELFF
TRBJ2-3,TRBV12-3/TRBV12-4,CASSLGPLHTQYF
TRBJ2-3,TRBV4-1,CASSQSGSGTLGDTQYF
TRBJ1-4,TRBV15,CATSRYSREGSNEKLFF
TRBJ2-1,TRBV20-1,CSARSPASGTNNEQFF
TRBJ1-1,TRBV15,CATSREGENTEAFF
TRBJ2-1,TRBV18,CASSAEQGMVYNEQFF
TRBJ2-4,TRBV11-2,CASSLDLYQRRIQYF
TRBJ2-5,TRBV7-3,CASSTSGGAQETQYF
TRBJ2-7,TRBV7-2,CASSLELSYEQYF
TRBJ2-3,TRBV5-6,CASSSDRGWGDTQYF
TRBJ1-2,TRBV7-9,CASSLRTAPNYGYTF
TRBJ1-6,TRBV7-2,CASSLAGTANSPLHF
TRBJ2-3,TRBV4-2,CASSQHPRAFTDTQYF
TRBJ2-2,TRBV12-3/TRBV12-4,CASTLEGGGVGELFF
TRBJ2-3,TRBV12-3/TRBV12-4,CASSRLGTGPFTDTQYF
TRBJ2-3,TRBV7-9,CASSLLRTSGGATDTQYF